This passage covers 23 T cell receptor beta chains from one sample sequenced in a study of blood T cell repertoires in COVID-19 (dated by TCRdb to 2018 to 2021). Preparation of the library involved the immunoSEQ multiplex PCR assay. Held by TCRdb, this immuneACCESS table contains in-frame sequences only and omits some clones. Under half of the omission traces to an unresolved V gene where checked; the cause of the rest is unknown. This sample holds 120,000 or so clones; 85% to 90% were observed only once. The top ten clonotypes cover 0.88% of the sample. The sample consisted of peripheral blood. These receptors originate from a woman in her 50s with active or convalescent COVID-19.

This chain connects TRBV2 to TRBJ1-5, with a tentative D call TRBD1 (6 bases). The length of the CDR3 is 12 residues. V was trimmed by 7 bases and J by 5 bases, leaving 9 bases between them. CDR1 SNHLY and CDR2 FYNNEI come from the germline V gene. CDR3 nucleotides: TGTGCCAGCACGGCAGGGGATCAGCCCCAGCATTTT. Residues: CASTAGDQPQHF.

The chain has TRBV18 and TRBJ1-2, with a tentative D call TRBD1 (5 bases). There are 13 residues in the CDR3. CDR1 is KGHSH, CDR2 LQKENI, per germline. V lost 1 base, J lost 5 bases, and 8 bases lay in between. CDR3 DNA sequence: TGTGCCAGCTCACCACAGACAGTGTATGGCTACACCTTC. This translates into CASSPQTVYGYTF.

The CDR3 loop is CASSRGGPTITEAFF. The CDR3 DNA reads TGTGCCAGCAGTAGGGGAGGACCGACAATCACTGAAGCTTTCTTT. V gene TRBV6-6 combines with J gene TRBJ1-1; the D gene is possibly TRBD1 (5 bases). Germline V gene data show CDR1 as MNHNY and CDR2 as SVGAGI (reference sequence). The CDR3 sequence is 15 residues long. The V gene lost 5 bases and the J gene lost 4 bases, with 17 bases spanning the gap.

This clone was seen more than once but under ten times. The rearrangement joins TRBV4-2 to TRBJ2-1; D is unresolved. Trimming shortened V by 0 bases and J by 0 bases, and 9 bases separated the two germline ends. CDR1 and CDR2 from the germline V gene are LGHNA and YNFKEQ. CDR3 length equals 16 residues. The DNA for the CDR3 is TGTGCCAGCAGCCAAGATCCGGCAGGCTCCTACAATGAGCAGTTCTTC. Translated, it gives CASSQDPAGSYNEQFF.

The V and J genes are TRBV28 and TRBJ1-4; TRBD1 matches 7 bases. CDR3 size: 14 residues. CDR1 MDHEN and CDR2 SYDVKM come from the germline V gene. Trimming cost V 7 bases and J 3 bases; bases outside gene matches: 5. The DNA of the CDR3 is TGTGCCAGCAATAGTGGGACAGCTAATGAAAAACTGTTTTTT. Its translation is CASNSGTANEKLFF.

This chain uses TRBV7-2 with TRBJ2-2, with 13 bases fitting TRBD2. The CDR3 totals 16 residues. CDR1 is SGHTA, CDR2 FQGNSA, per germline. V lost 5 bases, J lost 7 bases, and 7 bases stayed unmatched. CDR3 protein: CASSRTSGRTGGELFF. Written as DNA, the CDR3 is TGTGCCAGCAGCCGGACTAGCGGGAGAACGGGCGGGGAGCTGTTTTTT.

J is TRBJ1-2 and V is TRBV9; weak D call: TRBD1 (6 bases). The CDR3 contains 14 residues. Between the trimmed V and J ends, which lost 0 bases and 6 bases, there was a span of 12 bases. CDR1 and CDR2 (germline): SGDLS, YYNGEE. DNA of the CDR3: TGTGCCAGCAGCGTAGGTGGGGGCTCGGATGGCTACACCTTC. This sequence encodes CASSVGGGSDGYTF.

The chain has TRBV9 and TRBJ2-3; 15 nucleotides agree with TRBD2. The CDR3 loop spans 19 amino acids. The J segment lost 3 bases and the V segment lost 3 bases, leaving 11 bases of the junction unmatched. Germline loops: CDR1 SGDLS, CDR2 YYNGEE. The CDR3 is CASSDEGLAGGTGTDTQYF. The CDR3 DNA sequence: TGTGCCAGCAGCGACGAGGGACTAGCGGGAGGAACAGGGACAGATACGCAGTATTTT.

The V gene is TRBV15, the J gene TRBJ1-2; maybe TRBD1 (6 bases). Trimming left V 0 bases short and J 7 bases short, with 12 bases between. Looked up from germline, CDR1 is LNHNV and CDR2 is YYDKDF (reference sequence). The CDR3 runs 14 residues. In DNA, the CDR3 is TGTGCCACCAGCAGAGATAGAGGGGGTGGTGGCTACACCTTC. It encodes CATSRDRGGGGYTF.

The chain links TRBV29-1 to TRBJ1-3, with D possibly being TRBD1 (5 bases). V was shortened by 3 bases and J by 0 bases, with 9 bases between the two germline ends. The CDR3 consists of 14 residues. Germline CDR1 reads SQVTM; CDR2 reads ANQGSEA. The CDR3 here is CSVEGGISGNTIYF. Here the CDR3 DNA reads TGCAGCGTTGAGGGGGGGATCTCTGGAAACACCATATATTTT.

The V call is TRBV5-8, the J call TRBJ1-6; D gene uncertain. The ends were cut back, 4 bases at V and 8 bases at J, with 16 bases in the middle. Looked up from germline, CDR1 is SGHTS and CDR2 is YDEGEE. The length of the CDR3 is 15 residues. The CDR3 DNA reads as TGTGCCAGCAGCAAGCTCCCCTTCGCGGATTCACCCCTCCACTTT. Protein product: CASSKLPFADSPLHF.

The chain carries TRBV28 and TRBJ2-3; 10 bases agree with TRBD2. This CDR3 spans 14 amino acids. Trimming at V came to 10 bases and at J to 6 bases, leaving 10 bases not matched to a gene. Germline V gene sequence: CDR1 MDHEN, CDR2 SYDVKM. CDR3 protein: CATSLAGLLDTQYF. The CDR3 DNA reads TGTGCCACCTCACTAGCGGGATTGTTGGATACGCAGTATTTT.

Of note for this clone: The identical CDR3 is also encoded by other nucleotide sequences in the sample. The V and J genes are TRBV6-2 or TRBV6-3 and TRBJ2-3, with no clear D. The CDR3 length is 14 residues. Trimming pared 4 bases from V and 0 bases from J, leaving 8 bases between. Germline CDR1 MNHEY, CDR2 SVGEGT. CDR3 DNA: TGTGCCAGCAGTTTGGCGGCTAGCACAGATACGCAGTATTTT. Residues: CASSLAASTDTQYF.

The rearrangement uses TRBV9 and TRBJ1-5, with 7 bases fitting TRBD1. The germline CDR1 and CDR2 sequences are SGDLS and YYNGEE. V shed 2 bases and J 7 bases; nucleotides not matched to a gene: 3. This CDR3 region has 13 residues. In DNA form, the CDR3 reads TGTGCCAGCAGCGTTGCAGGGGGGCAGCCCCAGCATTTT. Its protein is CASSVAGGQPQHF.

The chain joins TRBV25-1 to TRBJ2-7, with 10 bases that match TRBD1. Per the germline V gene, CDR1 is MGHDK and CDR2 is SYGVNS. The CDR3 is 15 residues long. With V trimmed by 4 bases and J by 2 bases, 5 bases remained unmatched. The CDR3 sequence: CASSGGTGAPYEQYF. The CDR3 nucleotides are TGTGCCAGCAGTGGGGGGACAGGGGCTCCCTACGAGCAGTACTTC.

V usage is TRBV19 and J usage is TRBJ1-1; the match to TRBD1 covers 8 bases. Germline loops: CDR1 LNHDA, CDR2 SQIVND (reference sequence). CDR3 length: 14 residues. V lost 4 bases and J lost 7; bases outside the gene matches: 8. The DNA for the CDR3 is TGTGCCAGTAGTAGGAGGACAGGGAGACTTGAAGCTTTCTTT. This codes for CASSRRTGRLEAFF.

This sequence joins TRBV5-4 and TRBJ1-4; 10 bases line up with TRBD1. The J segment lost 7 bases and the V segment lost 4 bases, leaving 10 bases of the junction unmatched. CDR1 and CDR2 (germline): SGHNT, YYREEE (reference sequence). The CDR3 has 16 residues. The CDR3 here is CASSHRDRGTGEKLFF. CDR3 in DNA: TGTGCCAGCAGCCACCGGGACAGGGGAACGGGTGAAAAACTGTTTTTT.

CDR3: CSASSSGSHNEQFF. The CDR3 nucleotides read TGCAGTGCTAGTTCTAGCGGGAGCCACAATGAGCAGTTCTTC. J is TRBJ2-1 and V is TRBV20-1, with 10 nucleotides matching TRBD2. V trimming: 3 bases; J trimming: 5 bases; junction bases outside the gene matches: 4. The germline V gene encodes CDR1 DFQATT and CDR2 SNEGSKA (reference sequence). This CDR3 region has 14 residues.

The J gene is TRBJ2-1, the V gene TRBV5-8; 12 bases agree with TRBD2. Germline V gene sequence: CDR1 SGHTS, CDR2 YDEGEE. J lost 6 bases, V lost 4 bases, and 11 bases had no gene match. This CDR3 is built from 17 residues. The CDR3 loop is CASSPLLRLAGVNEQFF. The CDR3 DNA reads as TGTGCCAGCAGCCCACTGTTACGACTAGCGGGAGTCAATGAGCAGTTCTTC.

This clone was seen a single time. This chain links TRBV14 with TRBJ2-2, with 8 nucleotides matching TRBD1. Germline CDR1 is SGHDN and CDR2 is FVKESK. The CDR3 has 14 residues. V lost 4 bases and J lost 4; bases outside the gene matches: 2. This CDR3 is CASSLTGVTGELFF. The CDR3 DNA reads as TGTGCCAGCAGCCTGACAGGGGTCACCGGGGAGCTGTTTTTT.

The genes are TRBV4-2 and TRBJ1-5; TRBD1 agrees at 8 bases. The germline V gene encodes CDR1 LGHNA and CDR2 YNFKEQ. J lost 4 bases, V lost 4 bases, and 6 bases had no gene match. This CDR3 is built from 15 residues. As DNA, the CDR3 is TGTGCCAGCAGCCGGGAGGACAGGGAGAATCAGCCCCAGCATTTT. It is translated as CASSREDRENQPQHF.

This clone has a single count. One junction end does not reproduce the germline sequence, and a read error may be involved. This rearrangement joins TRBV28 to TRBJ1-4; TRBD1 matches 7 bases. The CDR3 consists of 15 residues. Germline values: CDR1 MDHEN, CDR2 SYDVKM. CDR3 amino acids: CAGSSPGTENEKLFF. CDR3 DNA: TGTGCCGGCAGTTCCCCCGGGACAGAAAATGAAAAACTGTTTTTT.

This rearrangement joins TRBV6-5 to TRBJ1-3, with 12 bases identical to TRBD1. After removal of 6 bases from V and 4 bases from J, the junction contained 1 base not matched to a gene. The CDR3 extends over 14 amino acids. Germline loops: CDR1 MNHEY, CDR2 SVGAGI. CDR3 residues: CASRGQGAGNTIYF. In nucleotides, the CDR3 is TGTGCCAGCAGGGGACAGGGGGCGGGAAACACCATATATTTT.